This TCR beta chain derives from a study of cytomegalovirus exposure and HLA in healthy donors listed by TCRdb under 2017. Context from the whole study: A later analysis indicated that the 100 to 150 validation repertoires were generated on the platform also employed for the roughly 730 repertoires of the first cohort. In addition to the first cohort of 666 subjects, a separate validation cohort of approximately 120 different subjects was used. The study aimed to test whether signatures of past pathogen exposure could be identified by cataloging public T cell receptors. High-throughput TCR immunosequencing, statistical association of individual TCRs with disease status, and machine learning were combined to predict cytomegalovirus infection status.

The investigation overall reported the following: A later analysis lacked HLA typing for the validation cohort, so it scored co-occurrence in that cohort across all 110 or so repertoires. The authors suggested that the approach could potentially be generalized to other disease states and immunological phenotypes. Subsequent analysis determined that TCRs grouped into clusters in the first cohort also showed a tendency toward co-occurrence across the approximately 120 validation repertoires, and approximately 93% of cluster scores exceeded 0. The classifier was reported to diagnose cytomegalovirus status with high specificity and sensitivity in both the original and validation cohorts. A few of the identified cytomegalovirus-associated TCR beta chains were confirmed in vitro to be specific for cytomegalovirus antigens. A total of 150 to 200 TCR beta chains were listed by the study as associated with cytomegalovirus. Most TCR sequences were seen in very few donors, while some public TCRs were found in many individuals.

A single count supports this clone. No cognate antigen has been identified for it. Nothing much larger sits one base from this clone, and base qualities are not available. Libraries were prepared through the immunoSEQ multiplex PCR assay. Per the original workflow: A statistical classification framework was developed to diagnose cytomegalovirus status using the catalog of TCR beta chain sequences. The immuneACCESS repertoire file appears here via TCRdb, limited to in-frame rearrangements. These files lack a portion of the clones; in checked studies, under half of the deficit traces to unresolved V genes, and the cause of the others is not known. The V and J calls and clone size are taken from that table; D and trimming were inferred from the DNA. The sample profile shows around 150,000 clones; around nine tenths of them were found once. 10% of the sample rests with the top ten. Trimming costs V 4 bases and J 4 bases, and their ends lie 14 bases apart. The germline V gene supplies CDR1 MDHEN and CDR2 SYDVKM. The cysteine opens and the phenylalanine closes a CDR3 of 15 amino acids. Only the CDR3 part of the read is kept: 45 bases, read in frame from the first base.

The donors were included in the validation cohort of over a hundred subjects, a group kept apart from the roughly 670-subject first cohort. The sequencing input was PBMCs. This sequence originates from a woman in her late teens or twenties in good health and CMV-seropositive. The receptor chain draws on TRBV28 and TRBJ2-1, and perhaps TRBD1 as D gene, on 6 matching bases. CDR3 protein: CASSSTGSAYNEQFF. The nucleotides are TGTGCCAGCAGTTCAACAGGGTCGGCGTACAATGAGCAGTTCTTC.